Below are 27 T cell receptor beta chains sequenced from a single sample in a study of T-cell reconstitution after alpha-beta-depleted transplantation in children. Researchers prepared the TCRbeta library using unique molecular identifiers, the study reports. TCRdb ran MiXCR on the PCR reads and lists one entry per CDR3 protein. The table has roughly 180,000 distinct CDR3 sequences, 13% to 15% seen once. The sequencing here drew on PBMCs from the stem cell graft donor, taken from the stem cell graft. These receptors originate from a human donor who donated a stem cell graft to a child with acute lymphoblastic leukemia.

The chain links TRBV5-1 to TRBJ2-7; D is perhaps TRBD2 (5 bases). The V gene's germline CDR1 is SGHRS and CDR2 YFSETQ. CDR3 length: 13 amino acids. The V gene lost 4 bases and the J gene lost 2 bases, with 10 bases spanning the gap. DNA of the CDR3: TGCGCCAGCAGCCCGGACTTCACCTACGAGCAGTACTTC. Amino acid sequence: CASSPDFTYEQYF.

The V gene is TRBV7-9, the J gene TRBJ2-4; 9 nucleotides match TRBD1. The V gene's germline CDR1 is SEHNR and CDR2 FQNEAQ (reference sequence). The V and J ends lost 1 base and 5 bases, in that order; junction bases with no gene match: 3. The CDR3 is 15 residues long. Here the CDR3 DNA reads TGTGCCAGCAGCTTAGGACAGGGGGACCAAAACATTCAGTACTTC. It translates to CASSLGQGDQNIQYF.

This clonotype was counted at least ten times. This rearrangement joins TRBV4-1 to TRBJ2-7, with D perhaps TRBD2 (5 bases). Between the trimmed V and J ends, which lost 0 bases and 0 bases, there was a span of 18 bases. The CDR3 loop spans 18 amino acids. Germline loops: CDR1 MGHRA, CDR2 YSYEKL. The chain's CDR3 is CASSQDIRTTGISYEQYF. For the CDR3, the DNA is TGCGCCAGCAGCCAAGATATTAGGACCACGGGAATCTCCTACGAGCAGTACTTC.

This clonotype appeared many times. The J gene is TRBJ2-3, the V gene TRBV13; the D call may be TRBD1 or TRBD2 (5 bases each). Trimming removed 4 bases from V and 3 bases from J, with 17 bases in between. Looked up from germline, CDR1 is PRHDT and CDR2 is FYEKMQ (reference sequence). The CDR3 spans 16 residues. CDR3 sequence reads: CASSSLGEGVTDTQYF. The CDR3 nucleotides read TGTGCCAGCAGCTCCCTGGGGGAAGGGGTTACAGATACGCAGTATTTT.

This clonotype appeared many times. The chain has TRBV5-5 and TRBJ2-1; 9 bases line up with TRBD2. The V gene end was trimmed by 4 bases and the J gene end by 2 bases; junction bases not matched to a gene: 4. The CDR3 consists of 15 residues. Germline CDR1 and CDR2: SGHKS and YYEKEE (reference sequence). DNA of the CDR3: TGTGCCAGCAGCCTTAGCGGGAGCGCCTACAATGAGCAGTTCTTC. It encodes CASSLSGSAYNEQFF.

This clonotype was found many times. The chain uses TRBV12-3 or TRBV12-4 and TRBJ2-3; 12 bases are shared with TRBD2. V shed 1 base and J 3 bases; nucleotides not matched to a gene: 11. The length of the CDR3 is 19 residues. CDR3 sequence: CASSLVLAGGLIGTDTQYF. In nucleotides, the CDR3 is TGTGCCAGCAGTTTAGTTCTAGCGGGAGGGCTAATCGGGACAGATACGCAGTATTTT.

This clonotype was recorded many times. This chain connects TRBV6-5 to TRBJ2-3; possible D gene TRBD1, 5 bases. The CDR3 is made up of 14 amino acids. CDR1 MNHEY and CDR2 SVGAGI come from the germline V gene. Trimming removed 2 bases from V and 0 bases from J, with 6 bases in between. DNA of the CDR3: TGTGCCAGCAGTTACGGGGCCAGCACAGATACGCAGTATTTT. It encodes CASSYGASTDTQYF.

Ten or more counts support this clonotype. The chain has TRBV6-4 and TRBJ2-1, with 9 bases lining up with TRBD2. Germline lookup yields CDR1 MRHNA and CDR2 SNTAGT. This CDR3 is 15 amino acids long. Trimming cost V 5 bases and J 7 bases; bases outside gene matches: 9. The CDR3 sequence is CASSPSAGGGNEQFF. The CDR3 DNA follows: TGTGCCAGCAGTCCGTCAGCGGGAGGTGGGAATGAGCAGTTCTTC.

There are many counts of this clonotype. This sequence joins TRBV5-5 and TRBJ2-3; D possibly corresponds to TRBD2 (5 bases). The CDR3 contains 16 residues. Trimming took 7 bases from V and 0 from J, leaving 18 bases between them. Germline V gives CDR1 SGHKS, CDR2 YYEKEE (reference sequence). The CDR3 loop is CASGGQQVYSTDTQYF. CDR3 in DNA: TGTGCCAGCGGCGGGCAGCAAGTGTATAGCACAGATACGCAGTATTTT. The full variable domain, its missing parts supplied by reference TRBV5-5 and TRBJ2-3, is DAGVTQSPTHLIKTRGQQVTLRCSPISGHKSVSWYQQVLGQGPQFIFQYYEKEERGRGNFPDRFSARQFPNYSSELNVNALLLGDSALYLCASGGQQVYSTDTQYFGPGTRLTVL.

This clonotype occurred many times. The DNA for the CDR3 is TGCGCCAGCAGACGGAGGACAGGCGGGAACACTGAAGCTTTCTTT. Protein product: CASRRRTGGNTEAFF. The chain combines TRBV5-1 with TRBJ1-1; the match to TRBD1 covers 7 bases. The CDR3 sequence is 15 residues long. The trim removed 5 bases at V and 1 base at J, leaving 8 bases unmatched. CDR1 and CDR2 from the germline V gene are SGHRS and YFSETQ. The complete variable domain, with remaining parts taken from reference TRBV5-1 and TRBJ1-1, reads KAGVTQTPRYLIKTRGQQVTLSCSPISGHRSVSWYQQTPGQGLQFLFEYFSETQRNKGNFPGRFSGRQFSNSRSEMNVSTLELGDSALYLCASRRRTGGNTEAFFGQGTRLTVV.

This clonotype was observed at least ten times. CDR3 sequence: CASSLTRYHEQFF. In nucleotides, the CDR3 is TGTGCCAGCAGTTTAACCAGGTACCATGAGCAGTTCTTC. The genes are TRBV12-3 or TRBV12-4 and TRBJ2-1; D ambiguous. V was trimmed by 2 bases and J by 8 bases, leaving 10 bases between them. This CDR3 is 13 amino acids long.

V gene TRBV10-3 combines with J gene TRBJ2-2; TRBD1 is a possible D gene (5 bases). The CDR3 is 17 residues long. The V and J ends lost 3 bases and 7 bases respectively, with 21 bases between them. CDR1 is ENHRY and CDR2 is SYGVKD in the germline V gene. The DNA for the CDR3 is TGTGCCATCAGTGATACCAAGGGGCCCAAACGAAACGGGGAGCTGTTTTTT. Its translation: CAISDTKGPKRNGELFF.

This clonotype occurred many times. The V call is TRBV5-1, the J call TRBJ2-7, with 8 bases identical to TRBD2. CDR3 length equals 17 residues. The J segment lost 1 base and the V segment lost 0 bases, leaving 9 bases of the junction unmatched. Per germline, CDR1 SGHRS and CDR2 YFSETQ. CDR3 protein: CASSLAPAGAGSYEQYF. The CDR3 DNA reads as TGCGCCAGCAGCTTGGCCCCAGCGGGAGCGGGGTCCTACGAGCAGTACTTC.

This clonotype was observed at least ten times. This rearrangement joins TRBV29-1 to TRBJ2-2, with 7 bases fitting TRBD1. The CDR3 loop spans 14 amino acids. V lost 6 bases and J lost 5; bases outside the gene matches: 9. Germline V gives CDR1 SQVTM, CDR2 ANQGSEA. The DNA of the CDR3 is TGCAGCGTGCCGGGACAGCAGAATACCGGGGAGCTGTTTTTT. Translating gives CSVPGQQNTGELFF.

This rearrangement joins TRBV7-9 to TRBJ2-7; D gene ambiguous. The length of the CDR3 is 12 residues. Trimming took off 3 bases at V and 6 bases at J, with 9 bases between the two ends. Germline V CDR1 and CDR2: SEHNR, FQNEAQ (reference sequence). The CDR3 sequence: CASSFRQSEQYF. CDR3 DNA sequence: TGTGCCAGCAGCTTCCGACAAAGCGAGCAGTACTTC.

CDR3 sequence: CASSDAGTLYNEQFF. For the CDR3, the DNA is TGCGCCAGCAGCGACGCGGGGACCCTTTACAATGAGCAGTTCTTC. The chain joins TRBV5-1 to TRBJ2-1, with a tentative D call TRBD2 (6 bases). V gave up 4 bases and J gave up 4 bases, with 15 bases separating them. CDR1 and CDR2 (germline): SGHRS, YFSETQ. The CDR3 is 15 amino acids. The full variable domain, with the rest looked up from reference TRBV5-1 and TRBJ2-1, is KAGVTQTPRYLIKTRGQQVTLSCSPISGHRSVSWYQQTPGQGLQFLFEYFSETQRNKGNFPGRFSGRQFSNSRSEMNVSTLELGDSALYLCASSDAGTLYNEQFFGPGTRLTVL.

This clonotype has a count of ten or more. V and J are TRBV20-1 and TRBJ2-7; the match to TRBD2 covers 8 bases. V shed 5 bases and J 0 bases; nucleotides not matched to a gene: 6. CDR1 DFQATT and CDR2 SNEGSKA come from the germline V gene (reference sequence). The CDR3 is made up of 14 amino acids. CDR3 bases: TGCAGTGCTGAACCCCTAGCGGGCTCCTACGAGCAGTACTTC. This translates into CSAEPLAGSYEQYF.

This clonotype was counted ten times or more. The rearrangement uses TRBV24-1 and TRBJ2-5; no clear D gene. The V end was cut by 3 bases, the J end by 1 base, with 5 bases between. This CDR3 has 13 residues. Germline-derived CDR1 and CDR2 are KGHDR and SFDVKD. The CDR3 DNA reads as TGTGCCACCAGTGATGACTTCCAAGAGACCCAGTACTTC. Protein sequence: CATSDDFQETQYF.

The CDR3 is CASSFRGGNEQFF. CDR3 DNA: TGTGCCAGCAGTTTCAGGGGGGGGAATGAGCAGTTCTTC. The chain joins TRBV12-3 or TRBV12-4 to TRBJ2-1, with D perhaps given as TRBD1 or TRBD2 (7 bases each). The CDR3 contains 13 residues. V was pared by 3 bases and J by 7 bases, with 10 bases between.

The gene calls are TRBV5-4 and TRBJ1-1; the D is unclear. The length of the CDR3 is 13 residues. Germline loops: CDR1 SGHNT, CDR2 YYREEE (reference sequence). V was pared by 1 base and J by 3 bases, with 7 bases between. Here the CDR3 DNA reads TGTGCCAGCAGCTTGATGGGTGACACTGAAGCTTTCTTT. Amino acid sequence: CASSLMGDTEAFF.

This clonotype has at least ten counts. The chain recombines TRBV6-1 with TRBJ1-2, with 7 bases lining up with TRBD1. This CDR3 contains 16 residues. The germline V gene has CDR1 MNHNS and CDR2 SASEGT. Trimming cost V 6 bases and J 0 bases; bases outside gene matches: 10. The CDR3, as DNA: TGTGCCAGCAGCCCACAGGGGACCCTAGCTAACTATGGCTACACCTTC. The encoded protein is CASSPQGTLANYGYTF.

In this sample, this clonotype turned up once. As DNA, the CDR3 is TGCGCCAGCAGCTTGGACAGTCAAGGTGTTTCCGATACGCAGTATTTT. Translating it yields CASSLDSQGVSDTQYF. This chain joins TRBV5-1 and TRBJ2-3; D gene unclear. The CDR3 is 16 residues long. Trimming cost V 0 bases and J 6 bases, with 17 bases left between them. CDR1 and CDR2 from the germline V gene are SGHRS and YFSETQ. Full variable domain (remainder filled in from reference TRBV5-1 and TRBJ2-3): KAGVTQTPRYLIKTRGQQVTLSCSPISGHRSVSWYQQTPGQGLQFLFEYFSETQRNKGNFPGRFSGRQFSNSRSEMNVSTLELGDSALYLCASSLDSQGVSDTQYFGPGTRLTVL.

This clonotype showed up many times. The chain couples TRBV29-1 to TRBJ2-3, with D possibly being TRBD1 (6 bases). This CDR3 comprises 14 residues. In germline, CDR1 is SQVTM, CDR2 ANQGSEA. V was shortened by 0 bases and J by 4 bases, with 11 bases between the two germline ends. CDR3 amino acids: CSVEEGAPPDTQYF. The DNA for the CDR3 is TGCAGCGTTGAAGAGGGGGCGCCCCCAGATACGCAGTATTTT.

The sample holds many counts of this clonotype. The V call is TRBV19, the J call TRBJ1-5; no clear D gene. The germline V gene encodes CDR1 LNHDA and CDR2 SQIVND (reference sequence). The germline V and J ends were trimmed by 3 bases and 4 bases, with 4 bases remaining between them. The CDR3 extends over 12 amino acids. The CDR3 loop reads CASSMGNQPQHF. In DNA, the CDR3 is TGTGCCAGTAGTATGGGGAATCAGCCCCAGCATTTT.

This clonotype was detected many times. The chain has TRBV7-9 and TRBJ1-2; D gene uncertain. V was trimmed by 6 bases and J by 1 base, leaving 15 bases between them. The CDR3 covers 15 residues. Germline loops: CDR1 SEHNR, CDR2 FQNEAQ (reference sequence). The CDR3 DNA reads TGTGCCAGCAGTCCCTATCACAGTGATAACTATGGCTACACCTTC. Its translation is CASSPYHSDNYGYTF.

Ten or more counts support this clonotype. The V and J genes are TRBV20-1 and TRBJ2-3; D not certain. Trimming took 5 bases from V and 0 from J, leaving 12 bases between them. Germline CDR1 and CDR2: DFQATT and SNEGSKA (reference sequence). The CDR3 totals 14 residues. The CDR3 here is CSAEGRLSTDTQYF. The DNA of the CDR3 is TGCAGTGCTGAAGGACGGCTTAGCACAGATACGCAGTATTTT.

In its sample, this clonotype was seen many times. The chain uses TRBV20-1 and TRBJ2-3; 9 bases fit TRBD2. Trimming removed 5 bases from V and 0 bases from J; junction bases left unmatched: 6. From germline, CDR1 is DFQATT and CDR2 SNEGSKA (reference sequence). CDR3 size: 15 residues. The DNA for the CDR3 is TGCAGTGCTGGACTCACTAGCGGGAGCACAGATACGCAGTATTTT. This gives the protein CSAGLTSGSTDTQYF.